Shown below are 12 T cell receptor beta chains from a single sample sequenced in a study of shared clonotypes between healthy human individuals. The protocol was immunoSEQ multiplex PCR, while the TCRdb copy is restricted to in-frame clones and leaves out a portion. The sample lists about 600,000 clones; about 96% were seen once. Input material: naive CD4+ T cells sorted from blood. Subset of the sample: CD45RA+ positively selected. These receptors originate from a woman aged 25 to 39 in good health.

CDR3 residues: CASSQGGGTVQPQHF. The CDR3 DNA sequence: TGCGCCAGCAGCCAAGGTGGAGGGACCGTTCAGCCCCAGCATTTT. The chain recombines TRBV4-1 with TRBJ1-5, with D perhaps matching TRBD1 (5 bases). Trimming pared 1 base from V and 6 bases from J, leaving 13 bases between. The V gene's germline CDR1 is MGHRA and CDR2 YSYEKL. CDR3 size: 15 residues.

The rearrangement uses TRBV5-1 and TRBJ1-1; D is undetermined. CDR3 size: 14 residues. Trimming pared 0 bases from V and 1 base from J, leaving 7 bases between. Germline V gene lookup returns CDR1 SGHRS and CDR2 YFSETQ. The CDR3 DNA is TGCGCCAGCAGCTTGGACAGTCCGAACACTGAAGCTTTCTTT. Its protein is CASSLDSPNTEAFF.

The CDR3, as DNA: TGTGCCAGCAGAAAACTAGCGGGGCACCAGTTCTTC. Protein product: CASRKLAGHQFF. The J gene is TRBJ2-1, the V gene TRBV28; 10 positions agree with TRBD2. Trimming removed 6 bases from V and 13 bases from J; junction bases left unmatched: 6. CDR3 length equals 12 residues. CDR1 is MDHEN and CDR2 is SYDVKM in the germline V gene.

The chain employs TRBV19 and TRBJ2-7, with D possibly TRBD2 on 5 matching bases. Trimming cost V 6 bases and J 5 bases, with 14 bases left between them. Germline CDR1 reads LNHDA; CDR2 reads SQIVND (reference sequence). The CDR3 is 13 residues long. The CDR3 DNA reads TGTGCCAGTAGGGACGGAGGATCTCACGAGCAGTACTTC. Translated: CASRDGGSHEQYF.

The chain combines TRBV19 with TRBJ2-1; 7 bases map to TRBD1. The CDR3 has 13 amino acids. Germline loops: CDR1 LNHDA, CDR2 SQIVND (reference sequence). The J segment lost 3 bases and the V segment lost 11 bases, leaving 7 bases of the junction unmatched. CDR3: CASNRGSYNEQFF. Here the CDR3 DNA reads TGTGCCTCAAACAGGGGTAGCTACAATGAGCAGTTCTTC.

The rearrangement links TRBV29-1 to TRBJ2-7; unclear D gene. V gave up 6 bases and J gave up 4 bases, with 10 bases separating them. Germline V lookup: CDR1 SQVTM, CDR2 ANQGSEA. The CDR3 length is 11 residues. CDR3 amino acids: CSVRISYEQYF. The CDR3 DNA follows: TGCAGCGTCCGAATCTCATACGAGCAGTACTTC.

This sequence joins TRBV11-2 and TRBJ1-1; D is unresolved. Trimming removed 0 bases from V and 5 bases from J, with 13 bases in between. Germline CDR1 is SGHAT and CDR2 is FQNNGV. This CDR3 has 15 residues. The CDR3 is CASSLDRGRRTEAFF. The DNA of the CDR3 is TGTGCCAGCAGCTTAGATCGTGGGCGCAGGACTGAAGCTTTCTTT.

The chain employs TRBV6-6 and TRBJ1-5; TRBD1 matches at 11 bases. V was clipped by 6 bases and J by 7 bases; unmatched bases: 5. Germline CDR1 MNHNY, CDR2 SVGAGI (reference sequence). The CDR3 contains 14 residues. This chain's CDR3 is CASRGTGGLQPQHF. CDR3 nucleotides: TGTGCCAGCAGGGGGACAGGGGGTCTACAGCCCCAGCATTTT.

The J gene is TRBJ2-6, the V gene TRBV14, with 8 bases lining up with TRBD1. Trimming removed 3 bases from V and 4 bases from J; junction bases left unmatched: 5. The CDR3 extends over 16 amino acids. Germline loops: CDR1 SGHDN, CDR2 FVKESK. The CDR3 DNA is TGTGCCAGCAGCCATCAGGGGGCGCCGGGGGCCAACGTCCTGACTTTC. It specifies CASSHQGAPGANVLTF.

The V gene is TRBV28, the J gene TRBJ1-1; D might be TRBD1 (5 bases). Trimming pared 3 bases from V and 0 bases from J, leaving 11 bases between. There are 15 residues in the CDR3. Germline V CDR1 and CDR2: MDHEN, SYDVKM. CDR3 sequence: CASSLGPPMNTEAFF. CDR3 nucleotides: TGTGCCAGCAGTTTGGGGCCCCCCATGAACACTGAAGCTTTCTTT.

The chain carries TRBV7-3 and TRBJ2-7; D is ambiguous. The germline V gene encodes CDR1 SGHTA and CDR2 FQGTGA. V was pared by 2 bases and J by 6 bases, with 11 bases between. The length of the CDR3 is 13 residues. The CDR3 nucleotides are TGTGCCAGCAGCTTATCCGCAGTGGGCGAGCAGTACTTC. It codes for CASSLSAVGEQYF.

This clone was seen once. The chain has TRBV10-3 and TRBJ1-5; D ambiguous. The CDR3 has 15 amino acids. The V gene lost 0 bases and the J gene lost 3 bases, with 9 bases spanning the gap. CDR1 and CDR2 (germline): ENHRY, SYGVKD. CDR3 sequence (DNA): TGTGCCATCAGTGAGTCTGACACGGTCAATCAGCCCCAGCATTTT. Encoded protein: CAISESDTVNQPQHF.